This T cell receptor (beta chain) was obtained from a study of T cell responses to AZD1222 COVID-19 vaccine. For the study at large: Combined were second doses at about 4 or about 12 weeks. Study conclusions and caveats: At baseline, just 5 or 6 AZD1222 recipients tested seropositive.

The method was immunoSEQ multiplex PCR; TCRdb's version includes in-frame clones alone and lacks a portion of them. The sample lists about 99,000 clones, roughly 90% occurring once. CDR3 length: 15 amino acids. In germline, CDR1 is SGHRS, CDR2 YFSETQ. The ends lost 0 bases at V and 5 bases at J; junction bases unmatched: 3. About this clone itself: The target antigen is unknown.

Source: peripheral blood, taken on day 0 of AZD1222 vaccination. This TCR was sampled from an adult in good health. The gene calls are TRBV5-1 and TRBJ2-1; 9 nucleotides line up with TRBD1. The CDR3 loop reads CASSLGGTGNNEQFF. The CDR3 DNA sequence: TGCGCCAGCAGCTTGGGCGGGACAGGGAACAATGAGCAGTTCTTC.